One and the same sample provided the 21 T cell receptor beta chains below, sequenced in a study of blood T cell repertoires in COVID-19. TCRdb keeps only in-frame clones here, not all; method: immunoSEQ multiplex PCR. The top ten hold about 1% of the sample, which has roughly 250,000 clones, approximately 84% seen once. Sequenced input: peripheral blood. All receptors derive from a man aged 40-49 years with acute or convalescent COVID-19.

This clone showed up just a few times. The chain links TRBV7-8 to TRBJ1-5; D is uncertain. The ends were cut back, 1 base at V and 2 bases at J, with 6 bases in the middle. The CDR3 is 14 amino acids. CDR1 is SGHVS and CDR2 is FQNEAQ in the germline V gene. CDR3 residues: CASSLEQGNQPQHF. The CDR3 nucleotides read TGTGCCAGCAGCTTAGAGCAAGGCAATCAGCCCCAGCATTTT.

This clone appeared a single time. The rearrangement links TRBV9 to TRBJ2-3; 7 bases line up with TRBD2. With 1 base clipped from V and 6 bases from J, the junction kept 8 bases outside the gene matches. Germline-derived CDR1 and CDR2 are SGDLS and YYNGEE. CDR3 size: 15 residues. The CDR3 sequence: CASSVTAGPGDTQYF. CDR3 nucleotide sequence: TGTGCCAGCAGCGTAACAGCGGGGCCCGGGGATACGCAGTATTTT.

The rearrangement links TRBV3-1 (or the pseudogene TRBV3-2) to TRBJ1-2; TRBD1 is a possible D gene (6 bases). This CDR3 is built from 12 residues. V was clipped by 1 base and J by 7 bases, with 7 bases between them. Germline V gene data show CDR1 as LGHDT and CDR2 as YNNKEL (reference sequence). CDR3 sequence reads: CASSQAGAGYTF. DNA of the CDR3: TGTGCCAGCAGCCAAGCAGGGGCTGGCTACACCTTC.

This chain uses TRBV11-3 with TRBJ2-2; TRBD1 is a possible D gene (5 bases). This CDR3 has 15 residues. Trimming removed 5 bases at V and 4 bases at J, with 14 bases between. The germline gives CDR1 SGHNT, CDR2 YENEEA. The DNA for the CDR3 is TGTGCCAGCAGCCTCCAGGGTGGGGTCACCGGGGAGCTGTTTTTT. Residues: CASSLQGGVTGELFF.

The chain recombines TRBV7-2 with TRBJ1-5; TRBD1 matches 7 bases. Germline CDR1 SGHTA, CDR2 FQGNSA. This CDR3 is built from 15 residues. J was trimmed by 2 bases and V by 5 bases; bases with no gene match: 6. The CDR3 region has the DNA TGTGCCAGCAGCCGTACAGGGGCTGGCAATCAGCCCCAGCATTTT. Its translation is CASSRTGAGNQPQHF. Supplemented by reference TRBV7-2 and TRBJ1-5, the full variable domain reads GAGVSQSPSNKVTEKGKDVELRCDPISGHTALYWYRQSLGQGLEFLIYFQGNSAPDKSGLPSDRFSAERTGGSVSTLTIQRTQQEDSAVYLCASSRTGAGNQPQHFGDGTRLSIL.

This sequence joins TRBV4-2 and TRBJ2-2; 8 bases match TRBD2. This CDR3 spans 17 amino acids. Per germline, CDR1 LGHNA and CDR2 YNFKEQ. Trimming took 2 bases from V and 4 from J; bases not matched to a gene: 9. For the CDR3, the DNA is TGTGCCAGCAGCCAAAGTCCCGGGGGGGCCGTCACCGGGGAGCTGTTTTTT. It encodes CASSQSPGGAVTGELFF.

This chain connects TRBV18 to TRBJ1-1, with D perhaps TRBD1 (5 bases). Deletions cut 2 bases from V and 3 bases from J, with 10 bases between. The CDR3 consists of 14 residues. CDR1 is KGHSH, CDR2 LQKENI, per germline. This CDR3 is CASSPVTGDTEAFF. The CDR3 region has the DNA TGTGCCAGCTCACCAGTTACGGGGGACACTGAAGCTTTCTTT.

This chain links TRBV28 with TRBJ2-5; no reliable D call. The CDR3 consists of 13 residues. In germline, CDR1 is MDHEN, CDR2 SYDVKM. V was cut by 7 bases and J by 2 bases, with 11 bases left in between. CDR3 coding DNA: TGTGCCAGCAACGAGCGTATGCAAGAGACCCAGTACTTC. Translating gives CASNERMQETQYF.

In its sample, this clone was seen a few times. The J gene is TRBJ1-6, the V gene TRBV30; TRBD1 is a possible D gene (6 bases). The CDR3 is made up of 14 amino acids. The germline V gene has CDR1 GTSNPN and CDR2 SVGIG (reference sequence). Trimming took 0 bases from V and 8 from J, leaving 11 bases between them. The CDR3 coding sequence is TGTGCCTGGAGTGTTGGGGCAGGGGATTCACCCCTCCACTTT. Protein sequence: CAWSVGAGDSPLHF. The full variable domain, with the rest looked up from reference TRBV30 and TRBJ1-6, is SQTIHQWPATLVQPVGSPLSLECTVEGTSNPNLYWYRQAAGRGLQLLFYSVGIGQISSEVPQNLSASRPQDRQFILSSKKLLLSDSGFYLCAWSVGAGDSPLHFGNGTRLTVT.

The chain has TRBV9 and TRBJ2-1; 7 positions agree with TRBD2. V lost 0 bases to trimming and J lost 10 bases; unmatched junction nucleotides: 10. CDR3 length: 15 amino acids. Germline V gene data show CDR1 as SGDLS and CDR2 as YYNGEE. This CDR3 is CASSVDTAGVGEQFF. For the CDR3, the DNA is TGTGCCAGCAGCGTAGATACGGCGGGGGTAGGCGAGCAGTTCTTC.

The V and J genes are TRBV19 and TRBJ1-1, with unresolved D. V was trimmed by 3 bases and J by 11 bases, leaving 16 bases between them. The CDR3 runs 13 residues. The germline CDR1 and CDR2 sequences are LNHDA and SQIVND (reference sequence). The CDR3 nucleotides read TGTGCCAGTAGTATCGGTTACGGCCTAGAGGCTTTCTTT. Encoded protein: CASSIGYGLEAFF.

The chain links TRBV6-5 to TRBJ1-2, with 10 bases matching TRBD1. CDR1 MNHEY and CDR2 SVGAGI come from the germline V gene. The CDR3 consists of 15 residues. After removal of 6 bases from V and 6 bases from J, the junction contained 10 bases not matched to a gene. The CDR3 here is CASRQTGTGVDGYTF. CDR3 nucleotide sequence: TGTGCCAGCAGGCAAACCGGGACAGGGGTAGATGGCTACACCTTC.

This chain joins TRBV2 and TRBJ1-6; possibly TRBD1 for D (6 bases). V gave up 7 bases and J gave up 7 bases, with 11 bases separating them. Germline CDR1 and CDR2: SNHLY and FYNNEI. This CDR3 comprises 13 residues. The CDR3 here is CASIAGENSPLHF. Here the CDR3 DNA reads TGTGCCAGCATTGCAGGGGAAAATTCACCCCTCCACTTT.

This clone was seen more than once but under ten times. The V gene is TRBV25-1, the J gene TRBJ2-7, with 7 positions matching TRBD1. Germline lookup yields CDR1 MGHDK and CDR2 SYGVNS. Trimming took 3 bases from V and 3 from J; bases not matched to a gene: 5. The CDR3 is 14 amino acids. Written as DNA, the CDR3 is TGTGCCAGCAGTGATCCAAGGACAGGCTACGAGCAGTACTTC. This gives the protein CASSDPRTGYEQYF.

This rearrangement joins TRBV7-2 to TRBJ1-2; D is uncertain. Per germline, CDR1 SGHTA and CDR2 FQGNSA. The V end was cut by 4 bases, the J end by 8 bases, with 11 bases between. This CDR3 has 12 residues. CDR3: CASSSPGQGYTF. DNA for the CDR3: TGTGCCAGCAGCTCGCCGGGTCAGGGCTACACCTTC.

V and J are TRBV15 and TRBJ1-1; possibly TRBD1 for D (6 bases). CDR1 and CDR2 from the germline V gene are LNHNV and YYDKDF (reference sequence). Trimming pared 1 base from V and 0 bases from J, leaving 15 bases between. The CDR3 contains 17 residues. The CDR3 loop is CATSRARGVLVNTEAFF. CDR3 sequence (DNA): TGTGCCACCAGCAGAGCCAGGGGAGTCTTGGTGAACACTGAAGCTTTCTTT. Supplemented by reference TRBV15 and TRBJ1-1, the full variable domain reads DAMVIQNPRYQVTQFGKPVTLSCSQTLNHNVMYWYQQKSSQAPKLLFHYYDKDFNNEADTPDNFQSRRPNTSFCFLDIRSPGLGDTAMYLCATSRARGVLVNTEAFFGQGTRLTVV.

The J gene is TRBJ1-6, the V gene TRBV2, with 7 bases matching TRBD1. Unmatched junction bases numbered 7, after V lost 6 bases and J lost 5 bases. The CDR3 extends over 15 amino acids. Per germline, CDR1 SNHLY and CDR2 FYNNEI. For the CDR3, the DNA is TGTGCCAGCAGGGCTGACAGGGCGGATAATTCACCCCTCCACTTT. Translating it yields CASRADRADNSPLHF.

This clone appeared once. The chain carries TRBV24-1 and TRBJ2-3; D perhaps matches TRBD1 (6 bases). There are 14 residues in the CDR3. V gave up 4 bases and J gave up 5 bases, with 12 bases separating them. The germline V gene has CDR1 KGHDR and CDR2 SFDVKD. CDR3: CATSDRTAGDTQYF. The CDR3 DNA reads as TGTGCCACCAGTGACCGGACAGCTGGAGATACGCAGTATTTT.

The chain uses TRBV6-5 and TRBJ1-1; 10 nucleotides line up with TRBD1. The CDR3 covers 15 residues. The V gene end was trimmed by 5 bases and the J gene end by 11 bases; junction bases not matched to a gene: 14. CDR1 and CDR2 from the germline V gene are MNHEY and SVGAGI. Here the CDR3 DNA reads TGTGCCAGCAGTAAATTTACCGGGACAGGGGTTGTGGCTTTCTTT. Residues: CASSKFTGTGVVAFF.

The CDR3 region is CASSKGASSYNEQFF. The CDR3 DNA is TGTGCCAGCAGTAAAGGGGCGAGCTCCTACAATGAGCAGTTCTTC. V is TRBV27 and J is TRBJ2-1, with D perhaps TRBD1 (5 bases). Looked up from germline, CDR1 is MNHEY and CDR2 is SMNVEV (reference sequence). V was clipped by 5 bases and J by 0 bases, with 11 bases between them. The CDR3 extends over 15 amino acids.

The chain couples TRBV7-3 to TRBJ1-1, with D maybe TRBD1 (6 bases). This CDR3 region has 14 residues. Trimming pared 5 bases from V and 2 bases from J, leaving 12 bases between. Germline-derived CDR1 and CDR2 are SGHTA and FQGTGA. CDR3 in DNA: TGTGCCAGCAGCGCACAGGGTTTAAACACTGAAGCTTTCTTT. Translated: CASSAQGLNTEAFF.